This T cell receptor beta chain appears in the sequencing data of a study of T-cell reconstitution after alpha-beta-depleted transplantation in children. Whole-study results and caveats: Elevated TCRbeta diversity at day 60 was traced, in some patients, to surviving recipient T cells and thymic progenitors. Expanded clones from the graft, numbering several hundred, reportedly supplied alpha-beta T cells about two months after transplant. T-cell numbers and diversity, one year after transplant, stemmed largely from T cells that were newly produced.

V shed 7 bases and J shed 0 bases, with 10 bases lying between them. Germline lookup yields CDR1 SGHTA and CDR2 FQGNSA. This CDR3 has 14 residues. To note about this clonotype: Its target is not known.

Library preparation (for TCRbeta) was performed with unique molecular identifiers. TCRdb reprocessed the PCR reads with MiXCR, giving one entry per CDR3 protein. The table has approximately 400,000 distinct CDR3 sequences, about 17% seen once. Sequenced material: PBMCs, mostly from graft donor cells, taken 360 days after TCRalphabeta/CD19-depleted stem cell transplant. This receptor was identified in a boy younger than two who had a stem cell transplant for Wiskott-Aldrich syndrome, so the T cells may come from the graft donor. The genes are TRBV7-2 and TRBJ2-1; possible D gene TRBD1, 7 bases. CDR3 bases: TGTGCCAGCAACAGGGGAGGCTCCTACAATGAGCAGTTCTTC. It codes for CASNRGGSYNEQFF.